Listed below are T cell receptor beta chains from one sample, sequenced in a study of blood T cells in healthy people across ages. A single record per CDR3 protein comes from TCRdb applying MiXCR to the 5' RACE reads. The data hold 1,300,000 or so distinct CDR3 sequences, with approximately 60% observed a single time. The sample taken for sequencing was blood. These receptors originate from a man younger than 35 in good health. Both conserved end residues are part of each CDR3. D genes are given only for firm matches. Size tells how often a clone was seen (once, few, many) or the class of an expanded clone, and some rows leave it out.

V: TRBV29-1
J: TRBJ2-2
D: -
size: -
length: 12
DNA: TGCAGCGGCGGAGGAGTCACCGGGGAGCTGTTTTTT
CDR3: CSGGGVTGELFF

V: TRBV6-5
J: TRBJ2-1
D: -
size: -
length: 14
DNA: TGTGCCAGCAGACCAGACCCCGGCCGAAATGAGCAGTTCTTC
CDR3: CASRPDPGRNEQFF

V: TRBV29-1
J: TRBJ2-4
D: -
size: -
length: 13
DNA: TGCAGCGTTGATGCCCCCAGGTCAAACATTCAGTACTTC
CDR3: CSVDAPRSNIQYF

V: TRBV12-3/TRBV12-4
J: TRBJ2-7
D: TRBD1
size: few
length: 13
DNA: TGTGCCAGCAGTTTACGGACAGGGTTCGAGCAGTACTTC
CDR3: CASSLRTGFEQYF

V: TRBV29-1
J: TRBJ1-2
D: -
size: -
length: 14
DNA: TGCAGCGTTGAAGAGGAGGCAGCCGACTATGGCTACACCTTC
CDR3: CSVEEEAADYGYTF

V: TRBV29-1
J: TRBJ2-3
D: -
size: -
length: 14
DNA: TGCAGCACACCGGGAGCGCTACTCGGCGATACGCAGTATTTT
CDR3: CSTPGALLGDTQYF

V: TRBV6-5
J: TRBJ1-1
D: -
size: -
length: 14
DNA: TGTGCCAGCAGCTTGCGGGAAATGAACACTGAAGCTTTCTTT
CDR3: CASSLREMNTEAFF

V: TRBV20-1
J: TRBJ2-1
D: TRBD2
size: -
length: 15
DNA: TGCAGTGCTAGGTGGCGGGGGGGCTTTCCTAATGAGCAGTTCTTC
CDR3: CSARWRGGFPNEQFF

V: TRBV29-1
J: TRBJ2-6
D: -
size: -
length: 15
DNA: TGCAGCGTTGAAGCCGCAGGGGCTGGGGCCAACGTCCTGACTTTC
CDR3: CSVEAAGAGANVLTF

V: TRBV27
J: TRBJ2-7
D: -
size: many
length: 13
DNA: TGTGCCAGCAGTCCCGGGACCCTCTACGAGCAGTACTTC
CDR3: CASSPGTLYEQYF

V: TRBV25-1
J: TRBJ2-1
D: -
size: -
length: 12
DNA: TGTGCCAGCAGTGAAGAAAGTGAGGAGCAGTTCTTC
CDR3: CASSEESEEQFF

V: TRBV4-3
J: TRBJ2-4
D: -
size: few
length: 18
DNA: TGCGCCAGCAGCCAAGGCGTTCCGGGTGATATAGCCAAAAACATTCAGTACTTC
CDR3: CASSQGVPGDIAKNIQYF

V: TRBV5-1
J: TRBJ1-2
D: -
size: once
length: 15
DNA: TGCGCCAGCAGCTTGGCCCAGGGCTGGGACTATGGCTACACCTTC
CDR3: CASSLAQGWDYGYTF

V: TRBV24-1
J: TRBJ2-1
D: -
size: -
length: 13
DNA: TGTGCCACCAGTGAGGCTAGCGACAATGAGCAGTTCTTC
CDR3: CATSEASDNEQFF

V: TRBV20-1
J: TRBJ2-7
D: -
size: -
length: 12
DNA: TGCAGTGCTAGAGAGCAGATCTACGAGCAGTACTTC
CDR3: CSAREQIYEQYF